These 9 T cell receptor beta chains came from one sample sequenced in a study of shared clonotypes between healthy human individuals. Profiling relied on immunoSEQ multiplex PCR, and the TCRdb table lists in-frame clones only, not all of them. The sample shows about 1.1 million clones, around three quarters of them seen only once. Material for sequencing was memory CD4+ T cells from PBMCs. The subset is: CD45RA-negative fraction. The receptors stem from a man between 18 and 35 years old in good health. Some clones in this sample may be carry-over from other donors' samples.

With regard to this clone: A much larger clone is a single base away; this may be a read error. The chain carries TRBV11-1 and TRBJ1-1; 11 positions match TRBD1. From germline, CDR1 is SGHAT and CDR2 FQDESV (reference sequence). V dropped 3 bases and J dropped 4; count of bases not matched to a gene: 1. The CDR3 length is 14 residues. In nucleotides, the CDR3 is TGTGCCAGCAGCTTCGGGACAGGGGGCACTGAAGCTTTCTTT. It yields the protein CASSFGTGGTEAFF. The full variable domain, its missing parts supplied by reference TRBV11-1 and TRBJ1-1, is EAEVAQSPRYKITEKSQAVAFWCDPISGHATLYWYRQILGQGPELLVQFQDESVVDDSQLPKDRFSAERLKGVDSTLKIQPAELGDSAMYLCASSFGTGGTEAFFGQGTRLTVV.

The rearrangement uses TRBV29-1 and TRBJ2-7; D gene ambiguous. V lost 4 bases and J 2 bases, leaving 15 bases between the germline ends. The V gene's germline CDR1 is SQVTM and CDR2 ANQGSEA. There are 14 residues in the CDR3. CDR3 protein: CSVGPGQATYEQYF. In DNA form, the CDR3 reads TGCAGCGTTGGCCCTGGGCAGGCAACCTACGAGCAGTACTTC.

The chain carries TRBV28 and TRBJ2-6, with a tentative D call TRBD2 (6 bases). Germline CDR1 and CDR2: MDHEN and SYDVKM. This CDR3 spans 16 amino acids. The V end was cut by 6 bases, the J end by 0 bases, with 12 bases between. CDR3 sequence reads: CASSGTDLSGANVLTF. Here the CDR3 DNA reads TGTGCCAGCAGCGGGACTGACCTCTCTGGGGCCAACGTCCTGACTTTC.

V is TRBV5-6 and J is TRBJ2-5; 10 positions match TRBD2. There are 14 residues in the CDR3. Germline V gene sequence: CDR1 SGHDT, CDR2 YYEEEE. V dropped 6 bases and J dropped 3; count of bases not matched to a gene: 5. CDR3 bases: TGTGCCAGCAACCGAGGACTAGCGGAAGAGACCCAGTACTTC. Amino acid sequence: CASNRGLAEETQYF.

The chain combines TRBV19 with TRBJ1-5; the D is unclear. Germline assignment: CDR1 LNHDA and CDR2 SQIVND (reference sequence). V was shortened by 2 bases and J by 0 bases, with 8 bases between the two germline ends. The CDR3 sequence is 15 residues long. The chain's CDR3 is CASSITGDSNQPQHF. The CDR3 DNA reads TGTGCCAGTAGTATAACTGGGGATAGCAATCAGCCCCAGCATTTT. The complete variable domain, with remaining parts taken from reference TRBV19 and TRBJ1-5, reads DGGITQSPKYLFRKEGQNVTLSCEQNLNHDAMYWYRQDPGQGLRLIYYSQIVNDFQKGDIAEGYSVSREKKESFPLTVTSAQKNPTAFYLCASSITGDSNQPQHFGDGTRLSIL.

The V gene is TRBV7-2, the J gene TRBJ2-1; D is ambiguous. Germline CDR1 reads SGHTA; CDR2 reads FQGNSA. The V end lost 2 bases, the J end lost 6 bases, and 11 bases lay between the germline ends. The CDR3 contains 14 residues. Written as DNA, the CDR3 is TGTGCCAGCAGCTTAACCCTAGACTTCAATGAGCAGTTCTTC. Translated, it gives CASSLTLDFNEQFF.

The chain couples TRBV7-8 to TRBJ2-7, with D possibly TRBD1 on 8 matching bases. V was trimmed by 3 bases and J by 2 bases, leaving 17 bases between them. There are 16 residues in the CDR3. Germline assignment: CDR1 SGHVS and CDR2 FQNEAQ. CDR3 sequence reads: CASSLPGGTGAYEQYF. The CDR3 DNA follows: TGTGCCAGCAGCTTGCCCGGGGGGACAGGAGCCTACGAGCAGTACTTC.

This clone has a handful of counts. The genes are TRBV28 and TRBJ2-2; no clear D gene. Germline CDR1 and CDR2: MDHEN and SYDVKM. The CDR3 sequence is 13 residues long. V lost 3 bases and J 6 bases, leaving 8 bases between the germline ends. CDR3 residues: CASSFHGSGELFF. For the CDR3, the DNA is TGTGCCAGCAGTTTTCATGGGTCCGGGGAGCTGTTTTTT. Full variable domain (missing parts from reference TRBV28 and TRBJ2-2): DVKVTQSSRYLVKRTGEKVFLECVQDMDHENMFWYRQDPGLGLRLIYFSYDVKMKEKGDIPEGYSVSREKKERFSLILESASTNQTSMYLCASSFHGSGELFFGEGSRLTVL.

V and J are TRBV7-2 and TRBJ2-7; D remains unclear. CDR1 is SGHTA, CDR2 FQGNSA, per germline. The ends were cut back, 5 bases at V and 4 bases at J, with 9 bases in the middle. This CDR3 region has 12 residues. The CDR3 region has the DNA TGTGCCAGCAGCCCGTGGCAGTACGAGCAGTACTTC. It translates to CASSPWQYEQYF.